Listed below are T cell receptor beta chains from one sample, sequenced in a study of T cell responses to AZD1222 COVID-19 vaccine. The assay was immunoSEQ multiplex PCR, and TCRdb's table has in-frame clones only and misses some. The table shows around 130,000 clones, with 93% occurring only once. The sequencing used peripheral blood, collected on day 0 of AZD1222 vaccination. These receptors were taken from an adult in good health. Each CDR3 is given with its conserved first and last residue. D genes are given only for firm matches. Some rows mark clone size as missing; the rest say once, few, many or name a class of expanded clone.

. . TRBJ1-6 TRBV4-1 CASSQGDSPLHF TGCGCCAGCAGCCAAGGGGATTCACCCCTCCACTTT
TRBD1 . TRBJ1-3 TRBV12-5 CASGTGQGPSGNTIYF TGTGCTAGTGGTACAGGACAGGGACCCTCTGGAAACACCATATATTTT
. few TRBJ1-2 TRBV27 CASSLEGDGSYGYTF TGTGCCAGCAGTTTAGAGGGGGACGGTTCTTATGGCTACACCTTC
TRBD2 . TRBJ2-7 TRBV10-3 CAISGLAGPNEQYF TGTGCCATCAGTGGTTTAGCGGGGCCGAACGAGCAGTACTTC
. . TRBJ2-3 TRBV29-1 CSVPGRDNTDTQYF TGCAGCGTTCCCGGCAGGGATAATACAGATACGCAGTATTTT
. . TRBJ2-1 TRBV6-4 CASSKWGGGDSYNEQFF TGTGCCAGCAGTAAGTGGGGCGGGGGCGACTCCTACAATGAGCAGTTCTTC
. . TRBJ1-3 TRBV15 CATSRDPGPGNTIYF TGTGCCACCAGCAGAGATCCCGGGCCAGGAAACACCATATATTTT
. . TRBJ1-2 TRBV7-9 CASSQTRSDGYTF TGTGCCAGCAGCCAGACAAGATCGGATGGCTACACCTTC
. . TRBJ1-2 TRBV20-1 CSASRGIGYTF TGCAGTGCTAGTCGCGGTATTGGCTACACCTTC
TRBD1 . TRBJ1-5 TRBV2 CASSDPGQGYQPQHF TGTGCCAGCAGTGACCCCGGACAGGGGTATCAGCCCCAGCATTTT
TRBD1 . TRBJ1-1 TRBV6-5 CASSQRTGLNTEAFF TGTGCCAGCAGCCAGCGGACAGGATTGAACACTGAAGCTTTCTTT
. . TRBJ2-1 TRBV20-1 CSVSPRGEQFF TGCAGTGTTAGCCCGCGAGGTGAGCAGTTCTTC
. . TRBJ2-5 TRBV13 CASSLGLTGAQETQYF TGTGCCAGCAGCCTAGGTCTTACGGGAGCTCAAGAGACCCAGTACTTC
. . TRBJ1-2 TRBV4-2 CASSQDLGGANYGYTF TGTGCCAGCAGCCAAGATCTGGGGGGAGCTAACTATGGCTACACCTTC
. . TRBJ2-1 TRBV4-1 CASSLPGTGSSRSYNEQFF TGCGCCAGCAGCCTACCCGGGACTGGCAGTTCCCGCTCCTACAATGAGCAGTTCTTC
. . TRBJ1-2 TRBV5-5 CASSLGDPGDGYTF TGTGCCAGCAGCTTGGGGGACCCAGGGGATGGCTACACCTTC
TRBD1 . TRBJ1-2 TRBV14 CASSTWDSEILEGGYTF TGTGCCAGCAGCACCTGGGACAGTGAGATACTTGAGGGAGGCTACACCTTC
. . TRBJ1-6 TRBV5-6 CASSLTPLANSPLHF TGTGCCAGCAGCTTGACACCGCTAGCTAATTCACCCCTCCACTTT
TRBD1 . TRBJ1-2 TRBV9 CASTDRQGVDYGYTF TGTGCCAGCACCGACCGACAGGGAGTGGACTATGGCTACACCTTC
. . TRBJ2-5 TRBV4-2 CASSPGGRIGETQYF TGTGCCAGCAGCCCAGGGGGGCGGATCGGGGAGACCCAGTACTTC
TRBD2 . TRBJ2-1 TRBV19 CASSGLAAYNEQFF TGTGCCAGTAGCGGACTAGCGGCCTACAATGAGCAGTTCTTC
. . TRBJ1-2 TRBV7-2 CASSLTGLYGYTF TGTGCCAGCAGCTTAACGGGCCTTTATGGCTACACCTTC
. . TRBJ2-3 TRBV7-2 CASSFRGGLSTDTQYF TGTGCCAGCAGCTTCAGGGGGGGCCTGAGCACAGATACGCAGTATTTT
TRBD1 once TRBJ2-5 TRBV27 CASATWTGPQETQYF TGTGCCAGCGCTACTTGGACAGGGCCGCAAGAGACCCAGTACTTC
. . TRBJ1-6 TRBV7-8 CASRRARNSPLHF TGTGCCAGCAGGAGGGCCAGAAATTCACCCCTCCACTTT
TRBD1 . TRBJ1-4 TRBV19 CASSTTGAGEKLFF TGTGCCAGTAGTACGACAGGGGCGGGTGAAAAACTGTTTTTT
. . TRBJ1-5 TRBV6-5 CASSRTVGEPQHF TGTGCCAGCAGTCGGACGGTTGGGGAGCCCCAGCATTTT
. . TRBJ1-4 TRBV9 CASSAAALSNEKLFF TGTGCCAGCAGCGCGGCTGCTTTGTCAAATGAAAAACTGTTTTTT
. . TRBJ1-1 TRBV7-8 CASSASFLNTEAFF TGTGCCAGCAGCGCCAGTTTCCTGAACACTGAAGCTTTCTTT
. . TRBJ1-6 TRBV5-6 CASSPIQRSYNSPLHF TGTGCCAGCAGCCCGATACAGCGCTCCTATAATTCACCCCTCCACTTT
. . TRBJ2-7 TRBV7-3 CASSLNVGPYEQYF TGTGCCAGCAGCTTAAATGTAGGACCCTACGAGCAGTACTTC
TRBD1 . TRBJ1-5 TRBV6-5 CASRETGGNQPQHF TGTGCCAGCAGAGAGACAGGGGGCAATCAGCCCCAGCATTTT
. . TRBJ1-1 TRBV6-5 CASIERGGSSFF TGTGCCAGCATCGAAAGGGGGGGCTCGTCTTTCTTT
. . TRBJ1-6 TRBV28 CASSFQRGDAYNSPLHF TGTGCCAGCAGTTTTCAAAGAGGGGATGCCTATAATTCACCCCTCCACTTT
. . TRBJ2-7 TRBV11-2 CASSSIDGWGKEGHEQYF TGTGCCAGCAGCTCAATAGACGGTTGGGGGAAGGAGGGTCACGAGCAGTACTTC
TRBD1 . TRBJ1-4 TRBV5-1 CASSLTGGDEKLFF TGCGCCAGCAGCTTGACAGGGGGAGATGAAAAACTGTTTTTT
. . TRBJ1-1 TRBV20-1 CSAKGFREAFF TGCAGTGCCAAGGGGTTTAGGGAAGCTTTCTTT